This T cell receptor beta chain was obtained from a study of shared clonotypes between healthy human individuals. The investigators split CD4+ cells into a CD45RA+ naive subset and a CD45RA-negative memory subset. Germline values: CDR1 MNHNY, CDR2 SVGAGI (reference sequence). The CDR3 is 13 amino acids. V gave up 6 bases and J gave up 4 bases, with 12 bases separating them. Points on this clone: The same CDR3 can be traced to other DNA sequences in this sample.

Several immunoSEQ plates held equal portions of the genomic DNA taken from each subset. TCRdb keeps only in-frame clones here, not all; method: immunoSEQ multiplex PCR. The sample holds about 2.4 million clones; roughly 93% are singletons and the top ten take about 0.34%. V gene TRBV6-6 combines with J gene TRBJ1-2; D is possibly TRBD1 (6 bases). The TCR comes from a man aged 18-30 years in good health. Some clones in this sample may be carry-over from other donors' samples. The sequencing input was naive CD4+ T cells from PBMCs. The subset was: CD45RA+ positively selected. The CDR3 sequence: CASSPGQSYGYTF. Written as DNA, the CDR3 is TGTGCCAGCAGCCCCGGACAGTCCTATGGCTACACCTTC.